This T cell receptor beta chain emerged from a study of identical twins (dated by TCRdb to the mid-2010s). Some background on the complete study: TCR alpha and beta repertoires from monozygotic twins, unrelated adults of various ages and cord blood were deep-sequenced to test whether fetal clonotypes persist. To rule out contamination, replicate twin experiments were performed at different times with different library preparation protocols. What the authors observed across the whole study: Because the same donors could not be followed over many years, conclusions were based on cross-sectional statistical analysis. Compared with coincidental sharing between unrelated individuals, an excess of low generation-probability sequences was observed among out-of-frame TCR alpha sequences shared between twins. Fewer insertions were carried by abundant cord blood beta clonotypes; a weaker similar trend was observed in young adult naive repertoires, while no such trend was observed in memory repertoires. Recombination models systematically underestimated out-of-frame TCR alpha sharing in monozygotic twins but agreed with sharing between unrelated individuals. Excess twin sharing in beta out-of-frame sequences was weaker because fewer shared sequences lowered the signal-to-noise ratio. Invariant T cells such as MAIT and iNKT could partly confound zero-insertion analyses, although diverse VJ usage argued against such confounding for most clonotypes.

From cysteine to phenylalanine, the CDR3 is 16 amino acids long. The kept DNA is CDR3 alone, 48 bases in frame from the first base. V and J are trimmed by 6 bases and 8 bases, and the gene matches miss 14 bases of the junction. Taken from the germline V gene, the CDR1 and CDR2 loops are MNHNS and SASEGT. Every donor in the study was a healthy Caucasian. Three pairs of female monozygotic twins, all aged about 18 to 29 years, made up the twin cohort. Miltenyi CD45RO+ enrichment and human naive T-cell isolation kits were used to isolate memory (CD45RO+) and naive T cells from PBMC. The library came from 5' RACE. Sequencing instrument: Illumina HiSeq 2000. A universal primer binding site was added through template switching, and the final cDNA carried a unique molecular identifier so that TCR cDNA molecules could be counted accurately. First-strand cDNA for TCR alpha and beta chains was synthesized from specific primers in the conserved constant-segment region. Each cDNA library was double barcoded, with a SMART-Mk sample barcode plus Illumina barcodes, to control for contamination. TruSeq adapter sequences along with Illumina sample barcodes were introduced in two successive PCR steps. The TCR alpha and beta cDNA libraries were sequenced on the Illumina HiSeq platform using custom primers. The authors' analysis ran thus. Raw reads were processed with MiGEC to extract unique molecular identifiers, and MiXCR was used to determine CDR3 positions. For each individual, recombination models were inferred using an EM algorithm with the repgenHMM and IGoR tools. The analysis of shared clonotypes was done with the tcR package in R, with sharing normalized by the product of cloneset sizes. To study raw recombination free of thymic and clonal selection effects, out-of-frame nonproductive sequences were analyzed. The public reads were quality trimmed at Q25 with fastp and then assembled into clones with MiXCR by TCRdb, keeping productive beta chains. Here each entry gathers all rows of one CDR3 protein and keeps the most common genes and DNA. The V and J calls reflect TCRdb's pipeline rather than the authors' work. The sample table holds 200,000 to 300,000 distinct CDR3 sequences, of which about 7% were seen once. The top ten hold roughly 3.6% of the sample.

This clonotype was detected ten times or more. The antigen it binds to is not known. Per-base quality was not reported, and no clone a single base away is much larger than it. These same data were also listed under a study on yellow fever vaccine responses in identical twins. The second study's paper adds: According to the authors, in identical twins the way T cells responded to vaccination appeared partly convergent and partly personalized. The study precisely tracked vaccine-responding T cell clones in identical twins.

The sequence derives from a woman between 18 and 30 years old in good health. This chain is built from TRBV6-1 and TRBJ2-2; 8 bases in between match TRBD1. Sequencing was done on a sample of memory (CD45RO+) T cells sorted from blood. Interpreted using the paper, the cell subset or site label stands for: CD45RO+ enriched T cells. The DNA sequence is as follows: TGTGCCAGCAGGCAGACCGGGACAGGTGTTATTGGGGAGCTGTTTTTT. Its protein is CASRQTGTGVIGELFF.